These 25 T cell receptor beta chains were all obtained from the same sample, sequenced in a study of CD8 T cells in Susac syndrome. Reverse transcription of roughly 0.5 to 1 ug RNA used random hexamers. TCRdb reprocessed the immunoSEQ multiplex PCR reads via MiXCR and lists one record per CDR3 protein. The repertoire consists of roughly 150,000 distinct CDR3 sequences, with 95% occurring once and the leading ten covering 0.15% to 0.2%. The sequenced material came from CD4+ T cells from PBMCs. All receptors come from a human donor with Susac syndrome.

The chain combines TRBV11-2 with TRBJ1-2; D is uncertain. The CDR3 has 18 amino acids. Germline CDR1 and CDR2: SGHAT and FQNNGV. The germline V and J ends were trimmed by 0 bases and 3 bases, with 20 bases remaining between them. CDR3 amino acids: CASSLDLNAGVGYYGYTF. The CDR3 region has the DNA TGTGCCAGCAGCTTAGATTTAAATGCCGGGGTCGGATACTATGGCTACACCTTC.

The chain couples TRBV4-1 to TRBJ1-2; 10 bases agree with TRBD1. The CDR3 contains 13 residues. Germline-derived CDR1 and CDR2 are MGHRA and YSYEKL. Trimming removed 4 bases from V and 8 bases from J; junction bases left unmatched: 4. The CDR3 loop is CASSRGDRGGYTF. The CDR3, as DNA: TGCGCCAGCAGCCGGGGGGACAGGGGCGGCTACACCTTC.

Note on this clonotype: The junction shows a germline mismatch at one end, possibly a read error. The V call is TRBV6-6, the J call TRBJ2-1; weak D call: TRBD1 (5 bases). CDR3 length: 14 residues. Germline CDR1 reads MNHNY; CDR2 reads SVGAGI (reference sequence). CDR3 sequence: CASSLERGYDEQFF. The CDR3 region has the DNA TGTGCCAGCAGTTTAGAAAGGGGCTACGATGAGCAGTTCTTC.

For the CDR3, the DNA is TGTGCCAGCAGTTTGGTAGTTGGCTCAGATACGCAGTATTTT. It is translated as CASSLVVGSDTQYF. The chain carries TRBV12-3 or TRBV12-4 and TRBJ2-3, with no clear D. V dropped 3 bases and J dropped 4 bases, with 11 bases sitting between them. This CDR3 has 14 residues.

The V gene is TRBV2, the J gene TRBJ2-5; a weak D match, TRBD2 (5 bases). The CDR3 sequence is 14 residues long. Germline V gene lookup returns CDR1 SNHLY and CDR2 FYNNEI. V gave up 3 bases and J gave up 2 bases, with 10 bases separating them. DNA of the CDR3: TGTGCCAGCAGTGATGGAGGCAGTCAAGAGACCCAGTACTTC. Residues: CASSDGGSQETQYF.

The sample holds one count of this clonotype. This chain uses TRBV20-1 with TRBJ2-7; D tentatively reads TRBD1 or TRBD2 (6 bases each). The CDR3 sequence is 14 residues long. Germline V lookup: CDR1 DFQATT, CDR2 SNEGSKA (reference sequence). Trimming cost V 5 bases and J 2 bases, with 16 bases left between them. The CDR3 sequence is CSAGVGGKPYEQYF. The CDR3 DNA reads TGCAGTGCTGGTGTAGGGGGGAAACCCTACGAGCAGTACTTC.

The CDR3 sequence is CASSQLGATIQETQYF. The CDR3 region has the DNA TGTGCCAGCAGCCAATTGGGGGCTACGATCCAAGAGACCCAGTACTTC. The chain has TRBV3-1 and TRBJ2-5, with D perhaps matching TRBD1 (6 bases). Germline assignment: CDR1 LGHDT and CDR2 YNNKEL (reference sequence). The CDR3 has 16 amino acids. V dropped 2 bases and J dropped 1 base, with 14 bases sitting between them.

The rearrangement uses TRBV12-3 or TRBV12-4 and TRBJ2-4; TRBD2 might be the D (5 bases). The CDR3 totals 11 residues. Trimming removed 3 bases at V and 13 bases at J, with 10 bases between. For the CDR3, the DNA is TGTGCCAGCAGTTTGGGAAGCGGCCAGTACTTC. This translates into CASSLGSGQYF.

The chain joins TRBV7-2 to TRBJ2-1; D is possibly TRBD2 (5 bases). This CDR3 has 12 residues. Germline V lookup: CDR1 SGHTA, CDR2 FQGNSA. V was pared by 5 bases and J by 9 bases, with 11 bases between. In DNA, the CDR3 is TGTGCCAGCAGCCCCGGAGCGGCTGAGCAGTTCTTC. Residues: CASSPGAAEQFF.

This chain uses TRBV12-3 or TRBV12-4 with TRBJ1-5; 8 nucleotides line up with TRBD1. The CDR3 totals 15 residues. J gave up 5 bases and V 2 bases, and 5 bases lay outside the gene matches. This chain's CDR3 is CASSLRTGKDQPQHF. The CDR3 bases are TGTGCCAGCAGTTTACGGACAGGGAAGGATCAGCCCCAGCATTTT.

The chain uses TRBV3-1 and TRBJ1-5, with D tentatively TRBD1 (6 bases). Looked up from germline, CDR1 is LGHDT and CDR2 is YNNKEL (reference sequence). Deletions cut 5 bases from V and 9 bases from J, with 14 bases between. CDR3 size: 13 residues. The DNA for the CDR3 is TGTGCCAGCAGCGGCTACAGGGAGCGGCCCCAGCATTTT. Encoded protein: CASSGYRERPQHF.

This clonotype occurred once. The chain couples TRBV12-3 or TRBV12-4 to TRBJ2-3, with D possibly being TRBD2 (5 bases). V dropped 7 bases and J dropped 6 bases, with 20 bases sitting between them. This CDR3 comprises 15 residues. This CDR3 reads CASTANGLAGDTQYF. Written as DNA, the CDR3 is TGTGCCAGCACTGCCAATGGCCTAGCTGGGGATACGCAGTATTTT.

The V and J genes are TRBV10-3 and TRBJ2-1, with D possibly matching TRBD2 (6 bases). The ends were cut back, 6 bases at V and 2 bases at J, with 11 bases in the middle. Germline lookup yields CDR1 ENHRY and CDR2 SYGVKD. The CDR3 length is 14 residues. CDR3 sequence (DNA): TGTGCCATCAGCGACGGGAGTACCTACAATGAGCAGTTCTTC. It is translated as CAISDGSTYNEQFF.

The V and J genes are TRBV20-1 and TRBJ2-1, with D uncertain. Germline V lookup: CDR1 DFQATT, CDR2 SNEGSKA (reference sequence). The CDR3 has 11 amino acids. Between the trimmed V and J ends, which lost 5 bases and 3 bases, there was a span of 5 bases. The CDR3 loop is CSAPVYNEQFF. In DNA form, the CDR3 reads TGCAGTGCTCCCGTCTACAATGAGCAGTTCTTC.

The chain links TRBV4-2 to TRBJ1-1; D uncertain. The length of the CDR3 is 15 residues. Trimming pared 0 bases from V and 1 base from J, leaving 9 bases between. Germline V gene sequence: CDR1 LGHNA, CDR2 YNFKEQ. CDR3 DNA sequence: TGTGCCAGCAGCCAAGACCCGGACGGGAACACTGAAGCTTTCTTT. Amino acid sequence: CASSQDPDGNTEAFF.

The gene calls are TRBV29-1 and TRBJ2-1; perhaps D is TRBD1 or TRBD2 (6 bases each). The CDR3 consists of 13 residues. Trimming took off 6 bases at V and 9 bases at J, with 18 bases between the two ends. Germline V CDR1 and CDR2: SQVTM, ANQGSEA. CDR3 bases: TGCAGCGTCGCAACTGGGGGCGGGGCTGAGCAGTTCTTC. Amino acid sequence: CSVATGGGAEQFF.

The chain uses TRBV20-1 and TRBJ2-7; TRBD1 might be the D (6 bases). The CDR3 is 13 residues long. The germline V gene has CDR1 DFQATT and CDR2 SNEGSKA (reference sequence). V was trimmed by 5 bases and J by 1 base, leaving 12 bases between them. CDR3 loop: CSASTGISYEQYF. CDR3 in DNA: TGCAGTGCTTCGACAGGTATTTCCTACGAGCAGTACTTC.

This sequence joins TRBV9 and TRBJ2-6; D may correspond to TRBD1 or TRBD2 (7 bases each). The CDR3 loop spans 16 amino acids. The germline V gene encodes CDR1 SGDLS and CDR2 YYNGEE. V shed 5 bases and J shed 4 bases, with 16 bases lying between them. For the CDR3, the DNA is TGTGCCAGCAGTCGGGGAGGGGGCGCCGGGGCCAACGTCCTGACTTTC. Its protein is CASSRGGGAGANVLTF.

The CDR3 here is CASSEERNQPQHF. The CDR3 DNA is TGTGCCAGCAGTGAGGAACGGAATCAGCCCCAGCATTTT. V and J are TRBV2 and TRBJ1-5; D is unclear. CDR3 length: 13 residues. CDR1 SNHLY and CDR2 FYNNEI come from the germline V gene. V lost 3 bases and J lost 4, with 7 bases in between.

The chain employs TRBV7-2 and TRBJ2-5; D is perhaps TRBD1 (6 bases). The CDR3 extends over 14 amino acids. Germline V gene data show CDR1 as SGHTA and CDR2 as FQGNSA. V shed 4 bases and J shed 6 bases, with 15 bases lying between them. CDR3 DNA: TGTGCCAGCAGCTCGACAGGCTCTCGGAAGACCCAGTACTTC. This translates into CASSSTGSRKTQYF. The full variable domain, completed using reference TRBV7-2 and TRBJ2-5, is GAGVSQSPSNKVTEKGKDVELRCDPISGHTALYWYRQSLGQGLEFLIYFQGNSAPDKSGLPSDRFSAERTGGSVSTLTIQRTQQEDSAVYLCASSSTGSRKTQYFGPGTRLLVL.

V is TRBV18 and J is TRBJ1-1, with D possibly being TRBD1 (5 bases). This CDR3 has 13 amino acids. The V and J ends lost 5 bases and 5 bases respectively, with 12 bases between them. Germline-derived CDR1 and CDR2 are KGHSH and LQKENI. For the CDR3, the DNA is TGTGCCAGCTCATCGTCAGGGAATACTGAAGCTTTCTTT. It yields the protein CASSSSGNTEAFF.

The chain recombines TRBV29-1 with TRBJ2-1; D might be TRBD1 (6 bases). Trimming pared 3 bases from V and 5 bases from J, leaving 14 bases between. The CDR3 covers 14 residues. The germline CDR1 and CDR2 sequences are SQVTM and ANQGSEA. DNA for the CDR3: TGCAGCGTTGATAGGGGGAATCTAAACAATGAGCAGTTCTTC. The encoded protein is CSVDRGNLNNEQFF.

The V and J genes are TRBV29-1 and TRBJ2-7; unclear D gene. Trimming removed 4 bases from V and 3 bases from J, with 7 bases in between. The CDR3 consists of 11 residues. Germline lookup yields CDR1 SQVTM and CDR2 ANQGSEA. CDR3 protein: CSVAAGYEQYF. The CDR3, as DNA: TGCAGCGTTGCAGCCGGCTACGAGCAGTACTTC.

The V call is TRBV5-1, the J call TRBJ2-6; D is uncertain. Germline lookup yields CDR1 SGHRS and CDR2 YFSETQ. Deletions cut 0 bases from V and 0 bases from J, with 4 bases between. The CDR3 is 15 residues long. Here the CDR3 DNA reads TGCGCCAGCAGCTTGGACAACTCTGGGGCCAACGTCCTGACTTTC. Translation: CASSLDNSGANVLTF.

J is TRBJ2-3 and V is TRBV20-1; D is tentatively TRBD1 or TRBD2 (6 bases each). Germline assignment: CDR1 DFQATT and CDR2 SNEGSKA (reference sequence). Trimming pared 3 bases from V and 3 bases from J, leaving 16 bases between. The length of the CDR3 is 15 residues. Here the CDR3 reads CSARSGQGRTDTQYF. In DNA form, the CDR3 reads TGCAGTGCTAGGAGTGGCCAGGGGAGGACAGATACGCAGTATTTT.